Listed below are T cell receptor beta chains from one sample, sequenced in a study of blood T cell repertoires in COVID-19. Clones were sequenced by immunoSEQ multiplex PCR, and TCRdb holds only the in-frame ones, with some missing. Among roughly 500,000 clones listed, approximately 85% were seen once. What was sequenced was peripheral blood. The receptors shown here come from a human donor in a cohort sampled during active COVID-19. Each CDR3 is given with its conserved first and last residue. Each record gives: V gene, J gene, D gene, clone size, CDR3 DNA, CDR3 protein. D genes are given only for firm matches. Some rows have no size entry. The others give once, few or many, or a class for an expanded clone.

V gene: TRBV3-1/TRBV3-2; J gene: TRBJ2-1; D gene: TRBD2; clone size: .; CDR3 DNA: TGTGCCAGCAGCCCGACCGGGACTAGCGGTTACAATGAGCAGTTCTTC; CDR3 protein: CASSPTGTSGYNEQFF
V gene: TRBV6-4; J gene: TRBJ2-2; D gene: .; clone size: once; CDR3 DNA: TGTGCCAGCAGTGTTTCTCCCGTCACCGGGGAGCTGTTTTTT; CDR3 protein: CASSVSPVTGELFF
V gene: TRBV23-1; J gene: TRBJ1-1; D gene: .; clone size: .; CDR3 DNA: TGCGCCAGCCGGGCTCCATCTGAGAGGGTCAGCACTGAAGCTTTCTTT; CDR3 protein: CASRAPSERVSTEAFF
V gene: TRBV6-1; J gene: TRBJ1-2; D gene: .; clone size: .; CDR3 DNA: TGTGCCAGCAGTGAATTGGGCAGGCGTCTTTATGGCTACACCTTC; CDR3 protein: CASSELGRRLYGYTF
V gene: TRBV19; J gene: TRBJ1-2; D gene: .; clone size: .; CDR3 DNA: TGTGCCAGTAGTATCCGGACAGACTCTAACTATGGCTACACCTTC; CDR3 protein: CASSIRTDSNYGYTF
V gene: TRBV12-3/TRBV12-4; J gene: TRBJ2-7; D gene: .; clone size: .; CDR3 DNA: TGTGCCAGCAGACGCTGGGGGGCCTACGAGCAGTACTTC; CDR3 protein: CASRRWGAYEQYF
V gene: TRBV15; J gene: TRBJ2-3; D gene: TRBD2; clone size: .; CDR3 DNA: TGTGCCACCCAACCCGATGATGAGCGGGAGGGTCCGTTCACAGATACGCAGTATTTT; CDR3 protein: CATQPDDEREGPFTDTQYF
V gene: TRBV6-5; J gene: TRBJ2-2; D gene: TRBD1; clone size: few; CDR3 DNA: TGTGCCAGCAGCCCCGGGACAGCGAACACCGGGGAGCTGTTTTTT; CDR3 protein: CASSPGTANTGELFF
V gene: TRBV3-1/TRBV3-2; J gene: TRBJ2-1; D gene: TRBD2; clone size: once; CDR3 DNA: TGTGCCAGCAGCCCCCAGGGACTAGCTCGGGAGCAGTTCTTC; CDR3 protein: CASSPQGLAREQFF
V gene: TRBV28; J gene: TRBJ1-2; D gene: .; clone size: .; CDR3 DNA: TGTGCCAGCAGTTTGACAGTTAAAACGGGCTACACCTTC; CDR3 protein: CASSLTVKTGYTF
V gene: TRBV27; J gene: TRBJ2-1; D gene: TRBD2; clone size: .; CDR3 DNA: TGTGCCAGCAGTTCTCGGGCGGGAGGGCCGGAGCAGTTCTTC; CDR3 protein: CASSSRAGGPEQFF
V gene: TRBV5-6; J gene: TRBJ2-1; D gene: TRBD2; clone size: .; CDR3 DNA: TGTGCCAGCAGCAACCTCCAGGGGCTAGCGGGGTACAATGAGCAGTTCTTC; CDR3 protein: CASSNLQGLAGYNEQFF
V gene: TRBV27; J gene: TRBJ2-2; D gene: .; clone size: .; CDR3 DNA: TGTGCCAGCAGTTTACCAGGACAGCTCACCGGGGAGCTGTTTTTT; CDR3 protein: CASSLPGQLTGELFF
V gene: TRBV4-2; J gene: TRBJ2-3; D gene: .; clone size: few; CDR3 DNA: TGTGCCAGCAGCCAAGTCAGCGCAAGCACAGATACGCAGTATTTT; CDR3 protein: CASSQVSASTDTQYF
V gene: TRBV5-4; J gene: TRBJ2-1; D gene: TRBD2; clone size: .; CDR3 DNA: TGTGCCAGCAGGGAAAATAGCGGGAGGGGTTCGCAGAGTGAGCAGTTCTTC; CDR3 protein: CASRENSGRGSQSEQFF
V gene: TRBV7-9; J gene: TRBJ1-1; D gene: .; clone size: .; CDR3 DNA: TGTGCCAGCAGCCACGGCCGGGGGATGAACACTGAAGCTTTCTTT; CDR3 protein: CASSHGRGMNTEAFF
V gene: TRBV4-3; J gene: TRBJ2-1; D gene: .; clone size: .; CDR3 DNA: TGCGCCAGCAGCCACTCTACTAGAAATGAGCAGTTCTTC; CDR3 protein: CASSHSTRNEQFF
V gene: TRBV12-5; J gene: TRBJ1-1; D gene: .; clone size: few; CDR3 DNA: TGTGCTAGTGGCCCCGAGGGGGTCCGTGGGGCTTTCTTT; CDR3 protein: CASGPEGVRGAFF
V gene: TRBV4-2; J gene: TRBJ1-1; D gene: .; clone size: .; CDR3 DNA: TGTGCCAGCAGCCAAGACAGGGGCTCCCCTGAAGCTTTCTTT; CDR3 protein: CASSQDRGSPEAFF
V gene: TRBV7-2; J gene: TRBJ2-1; D gene: .; clone size: once; CDR3 DNA: TGTGCCAGCAGCTTAGTGTTCGGCGGCCTGCCCAATGAGCAGTTCTTC; CDR3 protein: CASSLVFGGLPNEQFF
V gene: TRBV7-9; J gene: TRBJ1-2; D gene: .; clone size: many; CDR3 DNA: TGTGCCAGCAGGCTACAGGGCGGCTATGGCTACACCTTC; CDR3 protein: CASRLQGGYGYTF
V gene: TRBV7-9; J gene: TRBJ2-5; D gene: TRBD1; clone size: .; CDR3 DNA: TGTGCCAGCAGCGGCCCCGGGACAGGGGTGCGGGAGACCCAGCACTTC; CDR3 protein: CASSGPGTGVRETQHF
V gene: TRBV6-2/TRBV6-3; J gene: TRBJ1-4; D gene: .; clone size: .; CDR3 DNA: TGTGCCAGCAGTCCCCCTCGGGGAGCAACTAATGAAAAACTGTTTTTT; CDR3 protein: CASSPPRGATNEKLFF
V gene: TRBV20-1; J gene: TRBJ1-5; D gene: .; clone size: .; CDR3 DNA: TGCAGTGCTAGTGACGGGTCTCGGCCCCAGCATTTT; CDR3 protein: CSASDGSRPQHF